The entry that follows covers one TCR beta chain sequence. The antigen is undetermined. Germline V gene lookup returns CDR1 MDHEN and CDR2 SYDVKM. Trimming removed 7 bases from V and 0 bases from J, with 10 bases in between. This CDR3 is built from 14 residues. Sequencing was performed with immunoSEQ multiplex PCR; in TCRdb, only in-frame clones are kept and a portion is missing. Of about 1.1 million clones listed, approximately 75% are singletons. The sample belongs to a study of shared clonotypes between healthy human individuals. Whole-study findings and limits: Shared clonotypes across all four donors exceeded non-shared ones in generation probability. Incomplete sequencing of sorted subsets was indicated by rarefaction despite large depth.

Into CD45RA+ naive and CD45RA-negative memory subsets, the CD4+ cells were split. Sequencing input: memory CD4+ T cells from PBMCs. Indicated subset: CD45RA-negative fraction. The chain links TRBV28 to TRBJ1-5; a weak D match, TRBD1 (6 bases). This TCR was sampled from a man in his late teens or twenties in good health. Some clones in this sample may be carry-over from other donors' samples. CDR3 sequence reads: CASTTGASNQPQHF. DNA for the CDR3: TGTGCCAGCACGACGGGGGCTAGCAATCAGCCCCAGCATTTT. Combining the CDR3 with reference TRBV28 and TRBJ1-5 gives the whole variable domain DVKVTQSSRYLVKRTGEKVFLECVQDMDHENMFWYRQDPGLGLRLIYFSYDVKMKEKGDIPEGYSVSREKKERFSLILESASTNQTSMYLCASTTGASNQPQHFGDGTRLSIL.